Listed here are 25 T cell receptor beta chains from one sample, sequenced in a study of blood T cell repertoires in COVID-19 (dated by TCRdb to 2018 to 2021). Preparation of the library involved the immunoSEQ multiplex PCR assay. The immuneACCESS repertoire file appears here via TCRdb, limited to in-frame rearrangements. These files lack a portion of the clones; in checked studies, under half of the deficit traces to unresolved V genes, and the cause of the others is not known. In all, the sample holds fewer than 300,000 clones, and less than 85% of those were seen once. The ten largest clones capture just over 2.5% of the sample. The source material was peripheral blood. The receptor source for this set is a woman aged 65 to 85 with active or convalescent COVID-19.

The CDR3 loop reads CATSPGLGEGTEAFF. In nucleotides, the CDR3 is TGTGCCACCAGCCCGGGTTTAGGGGAGGGCACTGAAGCTTTCTTT. The V gene is TRBV15, the J gene TRBJ1-1; a possible D gene is TRBD1 (5 bases). The CDR3 has 15 amino acids. Trimming cost V 5 bases and J 4 bases, with 17 bases left between them. Germline V gene data show CDR1 as LNHNV and CDR2 as YYDKDF (reference sequence).

The rearrangement links TRBV27 to TRBJ1-5, with TRBD1 as a possible D gene (5 bases). V dropped 7 bases and J dropped 6 bases, with 22 bases sitting between them. CDR3 size: 16 residues. CDR1 is MNHEY and CDR2 is SMNVEV in the germline V gene (reference sequence). The CDR3 here is CASTSLTGGFRQPQHF. The CDR3 region has the DNA TGTGCCAGCACCTCCTTGACGGGGGGATTTCGTCAGCCCCAGCATTTT.

This clone has only one observation. The chain uses TRBV2 and TRBJ1-5; TRBD1 matches 8 bases. Per germline, CDR1 SNHLY and CDR2 FYNNEI. Trimming took 5 bases from V and 5 from J; bases not matched to a gene: 5. This CDR3 is built from 14 residues. The DNA of the CDR3 is TGTGCCAGCAGTCGGACAGGGCATGATCAGCCCCAGCATTTT. This gives the protein CASSRTGHDQPQHF.

The genes are TRBV4-3 and TRBJ2-7, with D perhaps TRBD2 (6 bases). The V gene lost 0 bases and the J gene lost 5 bases, with 23 bases spanning the gap. The germline CDR1 and CDR2 sequences are LGHNA and YSLEER. The CDR3 consists of 18 residues. CDR3 sequence: CASSQDLGVIGGADEQYF. CDR3 bases: TGCGCCAGCAGCCAAGATTTGGGGGTGATTGGCGGGGCAGACGAGCAGTACTTC.

The CDR3, as DNA: TGTGCCAGCAGCTCCACTAGCACTGAGACCCAGTACTTC. Encoded protein: CASSSTSTETQYF. The chain uses TRBV7-3 and TRBJ2-5, with D maybe TRBD2 (6 bases). The CDR3 loop spans 13 amino acids. CDR1 and CDR2 (germline): SGHTA, FQGTGA. V lost 4 bases and J lost 5, with 11 bases in between.

There are a few counts of this clone. The gene calls are TRBV5-4 and TRBJ2-7; D gene unclear. Trimming took off 4 bases at V and 0 bases at J, with 8 bases between the two ends. CDR1 is SGHNT and CDR2 is YYREEE in the germline V gene (reference sequence). CDR3 length equals 13 residues. The CDR3 reads CASSPVDSYEQYF. CDR3 sequence (DNA): TGTGCCAGCAGCCCCGTAGACTCCTACGAGCAGTACTTC.

V usage is TRBV2 and J usage is TRBJ2-1, with 10 positions matching TRBD2. The junction had 11 bases not matched to a gene; V was cut back by 6 bases and J by 9 bases. Germline V gene data show CDR1 as SNHLY and CDR2 as FYNNEI. This CDR3 spans 15 amino acids. CDR3 in amino acids: CASRGLAGVPGEQFF. The DNA of the CDR3 is TGTGCCAGCAGAGGTCTAGCGGGGGTCCCGGGTGAGCAGTTCTTC.

Comments on this clone: Other DNA sequences in this sample translate to the same CDR3. V and J are TRBV29-1 and TRBJ2-5; D uncertain. This CDR3 has 10 residues. CDR1 and CDR2 from the germline V gene are SQVTM and ANQGSEA. Trimming left V 4 bases short and J 5 bases short, with 5 bases between. CDR3: CSVAQETQYF. CDR3 bases: TGCAGCGTTGCCCAGGAGACCCAGTACTTC.

CDR3 in DNA: TGTGCCAGCTCACCATACCCTCCGGGACAGGGACTTTCACCCCTCCACTTT. This encodes CASSPYPPGQGLSPLHF. The rearrangement uses TRBV18 and TRBJ1-6; 9 bases fit TRBD1. The germline V gene encodes CDR1 KGHSH and CDR2 LQKENI. Trimming took 2 bases from V and 9 from J; bases not matched to a gene: 11. The CDR3 is 17 amino acids.

The gene calls are TRBV5-4 and TRBJ2-7; the match to TRBD1 covers 7 bases. Trimming cost V 4 bases and J 4 bases; bases outside gene matches: 8. The CDR3 consists of 14 residues. CDR1 is SGHNT and CDR2 is YYREEE in the germline V gene (reference sequence). The CDR3 region is CASSATGTAYEQYF. DNA for the CDR3: TGTGCCAGCAGCGCTACCGGGACAGCTTACGAGCAGTACTTC.

This clone was observed a few times. The J gene is TRBJ1-6, the V gene TRBV6-5; 7 bases align to TRBD1. This CDR3 comprises 16 residues. CDR1 is MNHEY and CDR2 is SVGAGI in the germline V gene. V was clipped by 2 bases and J by 6 bases; unmatched bases: 7. The DNA for the CDR3 is TGTGCCAGCAGTTACGCCCCGGGACAGCGTAATTCACCCCTCCACTTT. As protein: CASSYAPGQRNSPLHF.

As regards this clone: This CDR3 is also generated by other DNA sequences in the sample. The rearrangement uses TRBV7-2 and TRBJ2-3; D unclear. Trimming left V 5 bases short and J 4 bases short, with 10 bases between. This CDR3 is 13 amino acids long. Germline V lookup: CDR1 SGHTA, CDR2 FQGNSA. CDR3 amino acids: CASSPQRPDTQYF. The CDR3 DNA reads TGTGCCAGCAGCCCTCAGAGGCCAGATACGCAGTATTTT.

This chain joins TRBV6-5 and TRBJ2-7, with 7 bases that match TRBD1. This CDR3 comprises 12 residues. The junction had 8 bases not matched to a gene; V was cut back by 11 bases and J by 4 bases. The germline V gene has CDR1 MNHEY and CDR2 SVGAGI. The CDR3: CASGGQLYEQYF. CDR3 coding DNA: TGTGCCTCAGGGGGACAGCTTTACGAGCAGTACTTC.

The chain has TRBV27 and TRBJ2-7; 9 nucleotides agree with TRBD1. The CDR3 extends over 14 amino acids. V lost 2 bases and J lost 5; bases outside the gene matches: 4. Germline V lookup: CDR1 MNHEY, CDR2 SMNVEV (reference sequence). The CDR3 here is CASSLGGQGNEQYF. The CDR3 coding sequence is TGTGCCAGCAGTTTAGGGGGACAGGGAAACGAGCAGTACTTC.

The J gene is TRBJ1-1, the V gene TRBV5-1, with TRBD1 identical over 8 bases. The J segment lost 1 base and the V segment lost 0 bases, leaving 11 bases of the junction unmatched. This CDR3 has 18 residues. Germline V gives CDR1 SGHRS, CDR2 YFSETQ. This CDR3 reads CASSLGNRDRFQNTEAFF. The DNA for the CDR3 is TGCGCCAGCAGCTTGGGGAACCGGGACAGGTTCCAGAACACTGAAGCTTTCTTT.

The J gene is TRBJ2-3, the V gene TRBV11-2; 7 positions agree with TRBD2. The CDR3 extends over 15 amino acids. With 5 bases clipped from V and 3 bases from J, the junction kept 8 bases outside the gene matches. Germline CDR1 and CDR2: SGHAT and FQNNGV. Here the CDR3 DNA reads TGTGCCAGCAGCCTACGGGGGGTCGGGACAGATACGCAGTATTTT. This codes for CASSLRGVGTDTQYF.

The rearrangement uses TRBV19 and TRBJ2-3; D may be TRBD1 (6 bases). Trimming stripped 5 bases from V and 6 bases from J, with 12 bases between. The CDR3 consists of 13 residues. Germline V gene lookup returns CDR1 LNHDA and CDR2 SQIVND (reference sequence). The CDR3 reads CASSPWDTDTQYF. As DNA, the CDR3 is TGTGCCAGTAGTCCCTGGGACACCGATACGCAGTATTTT.

The rearrangement links TRBV27 to TRBJ2-3, with 8 bases identical to TRBD1. Germline lookup yields CDR1 MNHEY and CDR2 SMNVEV (reference sequence). There are 14 residues in the CDR3. Trimming cost V 11 bases and J 5 bases; bases outside gene matches: 12. The CDR3 region has the DNA TGTGCCGCAGCAGACAGGGGTCCCGGAGATACGCAGTATTTT. Protein: CAAADRGPGDTQYF.

This clone was picked up a small number of times. The chain links TRBV4-1 to TRBJ1-5; TRBD1 is a possible D gene (5 bases). Per germline, CDR1 MGHRA and CDR2 YSYEKL. Trimming took 1 base from V and 6 from J, leaving 13 bases between them. CDR3 size: 15 residues. In DNA, the CDR3 is TGCGCCAGCAGCCAAGGCAGACAGAGTACTCAGCCCCAGCATTTT. Amino acid sequence: CASSQGRQSTQPQHF.

The chain combines TRBV9 with TRBJ1-6; 8 positions match TRBD1. Germline values: CDR1 SGDLS, CDR2 YYNGEE. The V segment lost 4 bases and the J segment 14 bases; nucleotides outside the gene matches: 11. This CDR3 contains 14 residues. In DNA, the CDR3 is TGTGCCAGCAGCCCAGGACAGGGCAAACTCACCCTCCACTTT. Amino acid sequence: CASSPGQGKLTLHF.

This sequence joins TRBV14 and TRBJ2-7, with 8 bases lining up with TRBD2. V dropped 2 bases and J dropped 6; count of bases not matched to a gene: 9. The CDR3 has 15 residues. The V gene's germline CDR1 is SGHDN and CDR2 FVKESK. In DNA, the CDR3 is TGTGCCAGCAGCCAAACAGGGACTAGAATTGGCGAGCAGTACTTC. Protein: CASSQTGTRIGEQYF.

The CDR3 is CASSIMGADNEQFF. The CDR3 DNA reads as TGTGCCAGTAGTATTATGGGGGCCGACAATGAGCAGTTCTTC. The V gene is TRBV19, the J gene TRBJ2-1, with D possibly TRBD1 on 6 matching bases. Germline CDR1 and CDR2: LNHDA and SQIVND (reference sequence). The CDR3 runs to 14 residues. Trimming pared 3 bases from V and 5 bases from J, leaving 11 bases between.

The chain combines TRBV27 with TRBJ1-2; 7 nucleotides line up with TRBD1. Unmatched junction bases numbered 13, after V lost 2 bases and J lost 10 bases. The CDR3 loop spans 15 amino acids. Germline CDR1 and CDR2: MNHEY and SMNVEV (reference sequence). The DNA for the CDR3 is TGTGCCAGCAGTTTAGCCGGGGACAGACATGGGACCTACACCTTC. Translating gives CASSLAGDRHGTYTF.

The gene calls are TRBV20-1 and TRBJ2-5; a possible D gene is TRBD2 (6 bases). Trimming cost V 3 bases and J 5 bases, with 16 bases left between them. Germline V gene sequence: CDR1 DFQATT, CDR2 SNEGSKA (reference sequence). The CDR3 is 14 residues long. In DNA form, the CDR3 reads TGCAGTGCTAGTCGGACTACCCTTGGGGAGACCCAGTACTTC. It specifies CSASRTTLGETQYF.

CDR3: CASSQADTRSYEQYF. The CDR3 DNA reads TGTGCCAGCAGCCAAGCTGACACACGCTCCTACGAGCAGTACTTC. The J gene is TRBJ2-7, the V gene TRBV3-1 (or the pseudogene TRBV3-2); D is unclear. This CDR3 spans 15 amino acids. Trimming cost V 1 base and J 0 bases, with 10 bases left between them. CDR1 LGHDT and CDR2 YNNKEL come from the germline V gene (reference sequence).